Given below is one T cell receptor (beta chain) in context. This clonotype was recorded many times. What this receptor recognizes is not known. Base qualities are not provided; no much larger clone lies one nucleotide away. The sample's time point, from its label and the paper: pre-sensitization, week 0. The sample's treatment or condition label, decoded: therapeutic diphenylcyclopropenone sensitization with weekly scalp DPC. At every patch-test visit, the blood draw took place before the patch test was put on. Patients were considered eligible if aged 18 to 70, diagnosed with alopecia and deemed suitable for DPC therapy, and patients were excluded if pregnant. Total RNA was extracted from unfractionated whole blood that had been collected in Tempus Blood RNA tubes. The library was obtained by RACE. The instrument given in TCRdb is NextSeq 500. Library preparation attached unique molecular identifiers to individual cDNA molecules for quantitative, reproducible TCR counting. For every blood RNA sample, sequencing covered both the TCR alpha and TCR beta chains. The study's processing was this. Samples had a median of roughly 87,000 TCRs, with a range from 23,224 to 690,600. The Decombinator software suite was used to annotate the V, J and CDR3 of the TCR reads. Every sample was subsampled to the same number of TCRs (28,000) for the PS versus PT1 abundance plots. TCRs were defined as expanded if absent before sensitization and observed at least eight times at the 2-week time point. The public reads were reanalyzed by TCRdb: fastp trimming at Q25, MiXCR alignment, in-frame beta chains only. Each entry is one CDR3 protein sequence, shown with its most common DNA and genes. Here the V and J calls rest on TCRdb's processing, not on the authors' analysis. In this sample the table shows 35,000 to 50,000 distinct CDR3 sequences, about 10% of which occur a single time. The top ten clones comprise around 6.3% of the sample.

This specimen comes from a study of human T cells and chemical hapten exposure (dated by TCRdb to the early 2020s). In the study overall: For sensitization, 2% DPC in acetone was applied to an approximately 2 cm by approximately 2 cm area of upper inner arm skin. Patients additionally received weekly therapeutic DPC doses to the scalp throughout the approximately 24-week study period. Patch testing on the upper back used Finn chambers containing 0.01% DPC, with scoring done after 6 days according to International Contact Dermatitis Research Group standards. The mostly female patient cohort included alopecia areata with under or over 50% scalp involvement, alopecia totalis and alopecia universalis. The libraries were sequenced as a pool, and the TCR yield per sample differed mostly because of small variations in library volumes within the pool. In alopecia patients, the study followed how the peripheral blood TCR repertoire changed in vivo over primary and secondary sensitization to diphenylcyclopropenone (DPC), a hapten. Blood samples were taken from patients before sensitization (week 0) and then at 2, 6 and about 24 weeks after DPC sensitization. Nearly 30 alopecia patients provided blood for TCR sequencing at one to four time points (pre-sensitization, 2, 6 and 24 weeks). The investigation overall reported the following: No change with DPC sensitization was found in the number of TCRs above 1 in 1000 frequency, and no evidence of global repertoire structure alterations was found. Patch test score was positively correlated with the number of PT1 expanded TCRs, with significance at thresholds 8, 16 and 32 but not at 4. Expanded TCRs formed significantly more large CDR3 similarity clusters than pre-sensitization or healthy control sets, consistent with antigen-driven responses. After repeated subsampling, changes were observed in the strength of the expansion versus patch-test correlation and in the threshold at which the correlation became significant. All patients had alopecia, a presumed autoimmune disease, so their immune response might differ from that of healthy individuals.

The germline V gene provides CDR1 ENHRY and CDR2 SYGVKD. V is reduced by 10 bases and J by 0 bases, leaving a spacing of 16 bases between them. Including the terminal cysteine and valine, the CDR3 comprises 14 residues. Left in the record is the CDR3 DNA by itself, 42 bases read in frame from the first base. This sequence uses TRBV10-3 and TRBJ2-7; a tentative D match to TRBD1 spans 5 bases. The clonotype originates from a man aged 25-45 years with alopecia areata. Some clones in this sample may be carry-over from other donors' samples. The sequencing here drew on whole blood, taken in connection with sensitization to the hapten diphenylcyclopropenone (DPC). CDR3 sequence: CATRWGPNSYEQYV. DNA sequence: TGTGCCACCCGGTGGGGCCCGAACTCCTACGAGCAGTACGTC.